The subject of this entry is one T cell receptor beta chain. The antigen remains unidentified. This specimen belongs to a study of cytomegalovirus exposure and HLA in healthy donors. Overall study findings and caveats: For cytomegalovirus status, the classifier reportedly gave diagnoses with high specificity and sensitivity. There were a few CMV-associated chains whose specificity for CMV antigens was confirmed in vitro. Rarity marked most TCR sequences, yet some public TCRs occurred in many donors. Researchers counted 164 TCR beta chains as cytomegalovirus-associated.

Germline lookup yields CDR1 SGHAT and CDR2 FQNNGV. This CDR3 region has 13 residues. V lost 5 bases to trimming and J lost 3 bases; unmatched junction nucleotides: 1. Libraries were prepared by immunoSEQ multiplex PCR; TCRdb keeps only in-frame clonotypes and omits some of them. The table lists some 170,000 clones, around nine tenths of them singletons. The clonotype originates from a man aged 25-40 years in good health and CMV-seropositive. The chain combines TRBV11-2 with TRBJ2-1; 7 bases are shared with TRBD1. Sequenced input: PBMCs. As DNA, the CDR3 is TGTGCCAGCAGCGGGACAGACTACAATGAGCAGTTCTTC. It encodes CASSGTDYNEQFF.